Listed below are T cell receptor beta chains from one sample, sequenced in a study of read filtering for tumor transcriptome and immune sequencing. Each CDR3 protein is one row after TCRdb ran MiXCR on the reads. The repertoire has around 40,000 distinct CDR3 sequences, around 13% of them found once; the top ten carry 25% to 30%. The sequencing input was a population of CD138-negative cells sorted from bone marrow. Receptors originate from a donor over 35 with multiple myeloma. CDR3s include the opening cysteine and the closing phenylalanine or tryptophan. The order of the fields is D gene, clone size, J gene, V gene, CDR3 DNA, CDR3 protein. D genes are given only for firm matches. For some rows the clone size is stated as once, few or many, or as a class when expanded; others skip it.

-	many	TRBJ2-1	TRBV20-1	TGCAGTGCTCGGGAGCCGGCGGCTAGCTCCTACAATGAGCAGTTCTTC	CSAREPAASSYNEQFF
TRBD2	few	TRBJ2-7	TRBV12-3/TRBV12-4	TGTGCCAGCAGATCTAGCGGGAGTCTCCACGAGCAGTACTTC	CASRSSGSLHEQYF
-	many	TRBJ2-5	TRBV7-9	TGTGCCAGCACGGGGGACGAAGAGACCCAGTACTTC	CASTGDEETQYF
-	many	TRBJ2-7	TRBV5-1	TGCGCCAGCAGCTTGAGAGGGAGGCGGGAATCCTACGAGCAGTACTTC	CASSLRGRRESYEQYF
-	many	TRBJ2-1	TRBV9	TGTGCCAGCAGCGTAGAGCAGGGGTCCTACAATGAGCAGTTCTTC	CASSVEQGSYNEQFF
-	many	TRBJ1-4	TRBV6-5	TGTGCCAGCAGTTACTCGAGTTCTGGTTTCCTTGTTCTGTTTTTT	CASSYSSSGFLVLFF
-	many	TRBJ1-2	TRBV9	TGTGCCAGCAGCGTAAAAGCCGTGGGGAACTATGGCTACACCTTC	CASSVKAVGNYGYTF
-	-	TRBJ2-7	TRBV5-1	TGCGCCAGCAGCTTGTCGAGACAGAACTACGAGCAGTACTTC	CASSLSRQNYEQYF
TRBD2	many	TRBJ2-1	TRBV7-9	TGTGCCAGCAGCAAGCTAGCGGGAGGGCCGGGCGATGAGCAGTTCTTC	CASSKLAGGPGDEQFF
TRBD2	many	TRBJ2-1	TRBV4-2	TGTGCCAGCAGCCAAGATGGGACTAGCGGGAAGAATGAGCAGTTCTTC	CASSQDGTSGKNEQFF
TRBD1	many	TRBJ1-1	TRBV10-1	TGCGCCAGCAGTGGACAGGGGGAGTCTGAAGCTTTCTTT	CASSGQGESEAFF
TRBD1	many	TRBJ2-1	TRBV12-3/TRBV12-4	TGTGCCAGCAGTTTCCCGGGACAGGGGTTAAATGAGCAGTTCTTC	CASSFPGQGLNEQFF
-	few	TRBJ2-7	TRBV5-4	TGTGCCAGCAGCTTGGGGGGCAGCGCGTCCGAGCAGTACTTC	CASSLGGSASEQYF
TRBD1	medium-sized	TRBJ1-2	TRBV20-1	TGCAGTGCTATGACAGGGGGATACTATGGCTACACCTTC	CSAMTGGYYGYTF
TRBD1	few	TRBJ1-1	TRBV6-5	TGTGCCAGCAGAAGAGACAGGGCGACCCAAGAAGCTTTCTTT	CASRRDRATQEAFF
TRBD2	many	TRBJ2-3	TRBV2	TGTGCCAGCAGTCCCCCCCCTGGACTAGCGGGACCGATAACAGATACGCAGTATTTT	CASSPPPGLAGPITDTQYF
TRBD1	-	TRBJ2-7	TRBV5-4	TGTGCCAGCAGCGGAGGCTCCGTCAGGGGGACCGAGCAGTACTTC	CASSGGSVRGTEQYF
TRBD2	many	TRBJ2-7	TRBV20-1	TGCAGTGCTAGACAATTAGCGGGAGCGGACGAGCAGTACTTC	CSARQLAGADEQYF
-	-	TRBJ1-1	TRBV12-3/TRBV12-4	TGTGCCAGCAGAGACAGGTTATTGAACACTGAAGCTTTCTTT	CASRDRLLNTEAFF
-	many	TRBJ2-5	TRBV28	TGTGCCAGCAGTGGGGCCAAGGGGGGCCAAGAGACCCAGTACTTC	CASSGAKGGQETQYF
-	many	TRBJ1-4	TRBV28	TGTGCCAGCAGTCCATCCGACAGCCCTAATGAAAAACTGTTTTTT	CASSPSDSPNEKLFF
TRBD1	many	TRBJ1-5	TRBV3-1	TGTGCCAGCAGCCATAGAGGGGGCCTTAAGCCCCAGCATTTT	CASSHRGGLKPQHF
TRBD1	many	TRBJ2-7	TRBV20-1	TGCAGTGCCTCAACTGGGACAGGGCCCCGGGAGCAGTACTTC	CSASTGTGPREQYF
-	many	TRBJ2-5	TRBV20-1	TGCAGTGGGGAAGAAGAGACCCAGTACTTC	CSGEEETQYF
-	-	TRBJ2-5	TRBV11-1	TGTGCCAGCAGCCCCTGGGGCCTCGAGGATGAGACCCAGTACTTC	CASSPWGLEDETQYF
-	few	TRBJ1-1	TRBV6-2/TRBV6-3	TGTGCCAGCAGTTACTATAACCCCTCGCGGGCTTTCTTT	CASSYYNPSRAFF
TRBD2	many	TRBJ2-7	TRBV3-1	TGTGCCAGCAGCCCCGGGGGGGGGTCGCCGTACTTC	CASSPGGGSPYF
-	many	TRBJ2-1	TRBV11-2	TGTGCCAGCAGCTTAGCCCGGGACTCCACCTACAATGAGCAGTTCTTC	CASSLARDSTYNEQFF
-	few	TRBJ1-3	TRBV28	TGTGCCAGCAGTTTTAGGAACTCTGGAAACACCATATATTTT	CASSFRNSGNTIYF
TRBD2	many	TRBJ2-1	TRBV2	TGTGCCAGCAGTACGGGGACTAGCGGGATATACAATGAGCAGTTCTTC	CASSTGTSGIYNEQFF
-	many	TRBJ1-1	TRBV28	TGTGCCAGCAGTCTAATGAACACTGAAGCTTTCTTT	CASSLMNTEAFF
-	few	TRBJ1-4	TRBV20-1	TGCAGTGCTAGTCCCGGGGGGAATAATGAAAAACTGTTTTTT	CSASPGGNNEKLFF
-	many	TRBJ2-1	TRBV7-9	TGTGCCAGCAATGTAGAATACAATGAGCAGTTCTTC	CASNVEYNEQFF
TRBD2	many	TRBJ2-2	TRBV10-3	TGTGCCATCAGTGATGGAGCGGGAGGTGGCACCGGGGAGCTGTTTTTT	CAISDGAGGGTGELFF
-	many	TRBJ1-5	TRBV19	TGTGCCAGTAGTACTCGACAGAACAATCAGCCCCAGCATTTT	CASSTRQNNQPQHF
-	many	TRBJ2-7	TRBV12-3/TRBV12-4	TGTGCCAGCAGGCTTTCAGGCGAGCAGTACTTC	CASRLSGEQYF
-	-	TRBJ1-5	TRBV30	TGTGCCTGGGCAGAGGGCTATAGCAATCAGCCCCAGCATTTT	CAWAEGYSNQPQHF
-	many	TRBJ2-2	TRBV11-3	TGTGCCAGCAGCTTTACTCAAGGCACCGGGGAGCTGTTTTTT	CASSFTQGTGELFF
-	many	TRBJ2-1	TRBV30	TGTGCCTGGAAACGGCGGACCTACAATGAGCAGTTCTTC	CAWKRRTYNEQFF
-	-	TRBJ2-6	TRBV7-9	TGTGCCAGCAATCCTGACGTGGGCCGTTTATCTGGGGCCAACGTCCTGACTTTC	CASNPDVGRLSGANVLTF
TRBD2	many	TRBJ2-1	TRBV6-5	TGTGCCAGCAGTTATCGGACTAGGTTCAGTGAGCAGTTCTTC	CASSYRTRFSEQFF
-	many	TRBJ1-1	TRBV7-9	TGTGCCAGCAGCGCTACAGGGATGAACACTGAAGCTTTCTTT	CASSATGMNTEAFF
-	medium-sized	TRBJ2-4	TRBV7-2	TGTGCCAGCGGAACCTGGGACGTTCAGTACTTC	CASGTWDVQYF
-	many	TRBJ2-1	TRBV28	TGTGCCAGCAGTTTATATGCTAGTTATAGGTATGAGCAGTTCTTC	CASSLYASYRYEQFF
TRBD1	many	TRBJ1-5	TRBV5-5	TGTGCCAGCAGCACCAGACAGGGGGCGCAGCCCCAGCATTTT	CASSTRQGAQPQHF
-	many	TRBJ1-3	TRBV9	TGTGCCAGCAGCGTAGGAGGGCACTCTGGAAACACCATATATTTT	CASSVGGHSGNTIYF
TRBD2	many	TRBJ2-3	TRBV11-2	TGTGCCAGCAGCTTAAGTACTAGCGGTGCGTCGACGCAGTATTTT	CASSLSTSGASTQYF
-	-	TRBJ2-2	TRBV6-1	TGTGCCGGAGAGGCCCCGAACACCGGGGAGCTGTTTTTT	CAGEAPNTGELFF
TRBD2	many	TRBJ2-1	TRBV12-3/TRBV12-4	TGTGCCAGCAGTTTTACTAGCGCCTACAATGAGCAGTTCTTC	CASSFTSAYNEQFF
-	many	TRBJ2-3	TRBV29-1	TGCAGCGTTGAACACAGCACAGATACGCAGTATTTT	CSVEHSTDTQYF
TRBD1	-	TRBJ1-1	TRBV28	TGTGCCAGCAGGCCGGGACAGGCGGGCACTGAAGCTTTCTTT	CASRPGQAGTEAFF